The sequence of this T cell receptor (beta chain) was determined in a study of a mutant IDH1 vaccine in newly diagnosed glioma. Study details: Males made up approximately 60% and females around 38% of treated patients, whose mean age was roughly 40 years. It was radiotherapy, temozolomide, or both that patients received previously, with most receiving both.

The CDR3 loop spans 15 amino acids. Germline-derived CDR1 and CDR2 are LNHNV and YYDKDF (reference sequence). Trimming cost V 6 bases and J 7 bases, with 19 bases left between them. The data were produced by immunoSEQ multiplex PCR, yet TCRdb's version contains in-frame clones alone and is incomplete. The sample has about 34,000 clones, about three quarters seen once. Study-wide results and caveats: Whatever changes occurred in top peripheral T cell clonotypes seemed unrelated to pseudoprogression.

Specified time point: baseline, week 1 (first vaccination visit). Treatment noted: pre-vaccination baseline after standard-of-care therapy. Note on this clone: Its antigen remains unknown.

The rearrangement uses TRBV15 and TRBJ2-1, with D tentatively TRBD2 (5 bases). Sequencing used peripheral blood mononuclear cells (PBMCs), obtained from a glioma patient treated with radiotherapy, temozolomide or both. The TCR comes from a man aged 50 or older with glioma. Some clones in this sample may be carry-over from other donors' samples. CDR3 nucleotide sequence: TGTGCCACCAGGTCCGAGGGAGCAGTGGGGAATGAGCAGTTCTTC. The encoded protein is CATRSEGAVGNEQFF.